These T cell receptor beta chains were read from a single sample in a study of T cell repertoires in cytomegalovirus infection. Each CDR3 protein gets one entry after TCRdb re-called the reads with MiXCR. The sample consists of 200,000 to 250,000 distinct CDR3 sequences, approximately 22% of them appearing once. Sequences were obtained from CD8+ T cells from PBMCs. The source is a human donor in good health (CMV status not recorded). Some clones in this sample may be carry-over from other donors' samples. The CDR3 runs from the conserved cysteine through the conserved F or W. A D gene is named only where the DNA matches it firmly. A row's size may be missing; if present it is once, few, many or a size class.

TRBJ1-1	TRBV7-6	many	TRBD1	TGTGCCAGCAGCCAAGGGGGCAGGGAAGCTTTCTTT	CASSQGGREAFF
TRBJ2-1	TRBV6-2/TRBV6-3	few	TRBD1	TGTGCCAGCCTCCAATCCCCAGGGGGCTTGTACAATGAGCAGTTCTTC	CASLQSPGGLYNEQFF
TRBJ2-7	TRBV27	many	NA	TGTGCCAGCAGTTTCGTCAGTTCTAGCTCCTACGAGCAGTACTTC	CASSFVSSSSYEQYF
TRBJ2-2	TRBV29-1	few	TRBD1	TGCAGCGCAGGGACAGGGGCGAATTTTGACGGGGAGCTGTTTTTT	CSAGTGANFDGELFF
TRBJ1-2	TRBV28	NA	NA	TGTGCCAGCAGCCGGACAACGAACTATGGCTACACCTTC	CASSRTTNYGYTF
TRBJ2-7	TRBV20-1	NA	TRBD1	TGCAGTGCAAGTGGGGACAGGCCCTACGAGCAGTACTTC	CSASGDRPYEQYF
TRBJ2-5	TRBV7-2	many	NA	TGTGCCAGCAGCTGGGACAACCAAGAGACCCAGTACTTC	CASSWDNQETQYF
TRBJ2-7	TRBV5-1	NA	NA	TGCGCCAGCAAATGGGGGACGGAATACGAGCAGTACTTC	CASKWGTEYEQYF
TRBJ2-1	TRBV20-1	NA	TRBD1	TGCAGTGCTAGGGGGACAGGGGGGCACTACAATGAGCAGTTCTTC	CSARGTGGHYNEQFF
TRBJ2-4	TRBV15	NA	NA	TGTGCCACCAGCAGCCAGGGATCACAGTACTTC	CATSSQGSQYF
TRBJ2-1	TRBV6-2/TRBV6-3	few	NA	TGTGCCAGCAGTTACGCTATGAGCTCCTACAATGAGCAGTTCTTC	CASSYAMSSYNEQFF
TRBJ2-1	TRBV9	NA	NA	TGTGCCAGCAGCGTAGAAACCGCAAGTAGCTCCTACAATGAGCAGTTCTTC	CASSVETASSSYNEQFF
TRBJ2-7	TRBV7-6	many	NA	TGTGCCAGCAGCCTCGGACCTCACTACGAGCAGTACTTC	CASSLGPHYEQYF
TRBJ2-1	TRBV18	few	TRBD2	TGTGCCAGCTCACCGTATGCCCTAGTGGCAGGGAGGGTCAATGAGCAGTTCTTC	CASSPYALVAGRVNEQFF
TRBJ1-1	TRBV30	NA	NA	TGTGCCTGGAGTGACGGACAGAGCACTGAAGCTTTCTTT	CAWSDGQSTEAFF
TRBJ2-4	TRBV28	NA	NA	TGTGCCAGCACCGCTATGGACAGCCGCAACATTCAGTACTTC	CASTAMDSRNIQYF
TRBJ2-5	TRBV30	few	TRBD1	TGTGCCTGGAGTGTTCTTCAAGACAGGGCCGTAGAGACCCAGTACTTC	CAWSVLQDRAVETQYF
TRBJ1-4	TRBV19	few	TRBD1	TGTGCCAGTAGTACCCGGACAGGGATTGAAAAACTGTTTTTT	CASSTRTGIEKLFF